This TCR beta chain was observed in a study of T cell changes during pregnancy in multiple sclerosis. Method: immunoSEQ multiplex PCR; TCRdb's copy keeps in-frame clones and lacks some. The sample contains some 43,000 clones, around 92% of which appear only once. Sequenced here: CD8+ T cells from peripheral blood mononuclear cells, sampled in the third trimester of pregnancy. The TCR was taken from a female donor with multiple sclerosis, enrolled in a pregnancy study.

CDR3 coding DNA: TGTGCCAGCAGCGTAGTCGTGGGAGGGCCAAATGAGCAGTTCTTC. Translated, it gives CASSVVVGGPNEQFF. The rearrangement uses TRBV9 and TRBJ2-1; 7 bases are shared with TRBD2. This CDR3 spans 15 amino acids. Germline V gene sequence: CDR1 SGDLS, CDR2 YYNGEE. With 0 bases clipped from V and 7 bases from J, the junction kept 7 bases outside the gene matches.